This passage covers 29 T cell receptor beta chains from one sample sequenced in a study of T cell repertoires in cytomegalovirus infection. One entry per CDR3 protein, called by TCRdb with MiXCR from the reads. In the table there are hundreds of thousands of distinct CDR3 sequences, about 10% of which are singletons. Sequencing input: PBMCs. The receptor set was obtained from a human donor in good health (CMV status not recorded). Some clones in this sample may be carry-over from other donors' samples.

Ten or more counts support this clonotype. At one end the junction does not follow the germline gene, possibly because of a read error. Written as DNA, the CDR3 is TGTGCCAGCAGCCAAGTTGTGGGGGAAGCCTACGAGCAGTACTTC. Translated: CASSQVVGEAYEQYF. This chain connects TRBV4-1 to TRBJ2-7; D is perhaps TRBD1 or TRBD2 (5 bases each). The CDR3 is 15 residues long. Germline CDR1 is MGHRA and CDR2 is YSYEKL.

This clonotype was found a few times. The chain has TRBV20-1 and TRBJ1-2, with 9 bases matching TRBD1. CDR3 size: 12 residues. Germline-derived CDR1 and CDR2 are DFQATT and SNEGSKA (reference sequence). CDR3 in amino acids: CSITGGAYGYTF. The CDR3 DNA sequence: TGCAGCATTACAGGGGGCGCTTATGGCTACACCTTC.

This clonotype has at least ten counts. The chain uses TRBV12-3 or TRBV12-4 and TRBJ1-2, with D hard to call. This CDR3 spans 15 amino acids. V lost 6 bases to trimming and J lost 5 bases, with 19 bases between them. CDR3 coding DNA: TGTGCCAGCAGGCTCGACGAAGGGCAGCCGTATGGCTACACCTTC. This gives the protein CASRLDEGQPYGYTF.

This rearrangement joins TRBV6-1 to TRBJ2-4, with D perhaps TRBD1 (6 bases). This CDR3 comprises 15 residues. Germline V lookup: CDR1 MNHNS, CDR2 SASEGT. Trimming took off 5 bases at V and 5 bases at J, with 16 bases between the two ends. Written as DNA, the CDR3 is TGTGCCAGCAGTAGGCGGACAGAGCAGCAAAACATTCAGTACTTC. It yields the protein CASSRRTEQQNIQYF.

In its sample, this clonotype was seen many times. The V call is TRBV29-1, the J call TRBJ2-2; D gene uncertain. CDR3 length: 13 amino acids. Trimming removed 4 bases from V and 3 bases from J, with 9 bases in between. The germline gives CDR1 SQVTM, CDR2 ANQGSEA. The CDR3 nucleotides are TGCAGCGTTGTGTACAGCTACACCGGGGAGCTGTTTTTT. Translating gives CSVVYSYTGELFF.

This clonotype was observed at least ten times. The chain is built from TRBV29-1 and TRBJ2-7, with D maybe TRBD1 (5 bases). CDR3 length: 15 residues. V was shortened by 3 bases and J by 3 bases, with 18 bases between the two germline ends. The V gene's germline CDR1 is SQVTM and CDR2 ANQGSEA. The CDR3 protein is CSVDKDTRFRYEQYF. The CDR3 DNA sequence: TGCAGCGTTGATAAGGACACCCGGTTCCGCTACGAGCAGTACTTC.

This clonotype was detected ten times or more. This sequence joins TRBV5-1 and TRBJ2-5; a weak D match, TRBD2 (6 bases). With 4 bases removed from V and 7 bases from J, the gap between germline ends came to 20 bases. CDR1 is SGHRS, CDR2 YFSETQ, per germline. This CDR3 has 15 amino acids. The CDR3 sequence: CASSPTPGLIRTQYF. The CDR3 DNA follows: TGCGCCAGCAGCCCCACCCCGGGACTCATCAGGACCCAGTACTTC.

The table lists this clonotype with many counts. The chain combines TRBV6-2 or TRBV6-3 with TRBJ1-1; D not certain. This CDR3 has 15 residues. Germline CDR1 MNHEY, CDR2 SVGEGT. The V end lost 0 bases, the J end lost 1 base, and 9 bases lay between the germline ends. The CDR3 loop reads CASSYSGAGNTEAFF. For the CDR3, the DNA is TGTGCCAGCAGTTACTCTGGAGCCGGGAACACTGAAGCTTTCTTT.

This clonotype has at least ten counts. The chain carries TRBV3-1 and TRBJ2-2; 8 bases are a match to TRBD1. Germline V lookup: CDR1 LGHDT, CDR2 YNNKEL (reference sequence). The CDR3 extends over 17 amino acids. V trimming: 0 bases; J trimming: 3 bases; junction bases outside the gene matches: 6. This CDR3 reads CASSQEPYRGDTGELFF. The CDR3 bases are TGTGCCAGCAGCCAAGAGCCGTACAGGGGGGACACCGGGGAGCTGTTTTTT.

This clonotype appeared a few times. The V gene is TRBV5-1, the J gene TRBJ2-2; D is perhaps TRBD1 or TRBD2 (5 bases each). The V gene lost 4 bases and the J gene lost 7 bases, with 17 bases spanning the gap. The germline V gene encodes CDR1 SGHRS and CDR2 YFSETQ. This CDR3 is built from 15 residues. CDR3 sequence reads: CASSPRDAKNGELFF. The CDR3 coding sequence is TGCGCCAGCAGCCCCCGGGACGCAAAAAACGGGGAGCTGTTTTTT.

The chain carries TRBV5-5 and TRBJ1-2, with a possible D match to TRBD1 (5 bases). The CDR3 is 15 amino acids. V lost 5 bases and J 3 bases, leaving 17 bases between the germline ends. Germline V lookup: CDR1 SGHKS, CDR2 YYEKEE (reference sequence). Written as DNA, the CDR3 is TGTGCCAGCAGTTGGGGGGGGAAGCCCTACTATGGCTACACCTTC. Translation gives CASSWGGKPYYGYTF.

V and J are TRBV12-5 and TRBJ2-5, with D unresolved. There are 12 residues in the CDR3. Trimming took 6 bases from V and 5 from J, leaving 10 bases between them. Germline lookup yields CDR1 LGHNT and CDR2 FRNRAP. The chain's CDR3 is CASGTDKETQYF. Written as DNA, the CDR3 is TGTGCTAGTGGGACGGATAAGGAGACCCAGTACTTC.

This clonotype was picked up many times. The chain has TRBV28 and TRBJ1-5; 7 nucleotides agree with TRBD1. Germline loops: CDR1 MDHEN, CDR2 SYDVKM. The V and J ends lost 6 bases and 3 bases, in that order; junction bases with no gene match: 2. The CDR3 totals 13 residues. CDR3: CASRGTVNQPQHF. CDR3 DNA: TGTGCCAGCAGAGGGACAGTCAATCAGCCCCAGCATTTT. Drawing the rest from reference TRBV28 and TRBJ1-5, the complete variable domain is DVKVTQSSRYLVKRTGEKVFLECVQDMDHENMFWYRQDPGLGLRLIYFSYDVKMKEKGDIPEGYSVSREKKERFSLILESASTNQTSMYLCASRGTVNQPQHFGDGTRLSIL.

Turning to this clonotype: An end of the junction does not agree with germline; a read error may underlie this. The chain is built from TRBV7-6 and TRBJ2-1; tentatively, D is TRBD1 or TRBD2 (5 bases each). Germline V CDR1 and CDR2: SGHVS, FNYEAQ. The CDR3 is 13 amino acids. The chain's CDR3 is CASSTGLYNEQFF. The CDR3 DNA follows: TGTGCTAGCAGCACAGGACTGTACAATGAGCAGTTCTTC.

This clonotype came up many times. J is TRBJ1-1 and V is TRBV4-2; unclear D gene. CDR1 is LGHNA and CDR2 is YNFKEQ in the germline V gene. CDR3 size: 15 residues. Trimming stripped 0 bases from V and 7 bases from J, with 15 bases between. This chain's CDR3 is CASSQETATLGEAFF. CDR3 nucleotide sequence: TGTGCCAGCAGCCAAGAAACAGCGACCCTGGGTGAAGCTTTCTTT.

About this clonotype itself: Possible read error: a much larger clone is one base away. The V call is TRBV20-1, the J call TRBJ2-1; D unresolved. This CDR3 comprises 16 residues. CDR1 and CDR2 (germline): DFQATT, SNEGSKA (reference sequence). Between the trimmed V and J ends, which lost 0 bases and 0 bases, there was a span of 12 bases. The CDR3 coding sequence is TGCAGTGCTAGAGATCTAGGTGGATCCTCCTACAATGAGCAGTTCTTC. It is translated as CSARDLGGSSYNEQFF.

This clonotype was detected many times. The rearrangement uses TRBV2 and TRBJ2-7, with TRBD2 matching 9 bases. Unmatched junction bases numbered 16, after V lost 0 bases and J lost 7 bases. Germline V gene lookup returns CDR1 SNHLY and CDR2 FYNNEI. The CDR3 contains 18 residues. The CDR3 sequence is CASSEALLSGSLNTEQYF. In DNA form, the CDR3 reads TGTGCCAGCAGTGAAGCGCTTCTTAGCGGGAGTCTTAATACGGAGCAGTACTTC.

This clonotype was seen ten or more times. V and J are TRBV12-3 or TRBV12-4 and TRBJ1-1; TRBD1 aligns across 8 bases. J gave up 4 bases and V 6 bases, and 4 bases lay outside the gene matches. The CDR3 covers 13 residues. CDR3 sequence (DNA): TGTGCCAGCAGGCTCACAGGGGGCACTGAAGCTTTCTTT. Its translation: CASRLTGGTEAFF.

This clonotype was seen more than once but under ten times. In DNA, the CDR3 is TGTGCCAGCAGCCAGGGGGGCGGGAACACCGGGGAGCTGTTTTTT. Amino acid sequence: CASSQGGGNTGELFF. This rearrangement joins TRBV5-4 to TRBJ2-2; D may be TRBD1 (7 bases). V was trimmed by 4 bases and J by 1 base, leaving 11 bases between them. Per germline, CDR1 SGHNT and CDR2 YYREEE (reference sequence). The CDR3 is made up of 15 amino acids.

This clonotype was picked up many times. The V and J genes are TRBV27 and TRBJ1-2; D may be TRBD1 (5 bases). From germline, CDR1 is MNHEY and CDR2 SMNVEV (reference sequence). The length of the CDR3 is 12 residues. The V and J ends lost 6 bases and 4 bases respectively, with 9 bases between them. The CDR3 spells CASRGALYGYTF. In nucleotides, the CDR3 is TGTGCCAGCAGAGGGGCACTCTATGGCTACACCTTC.

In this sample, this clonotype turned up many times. The CDR3 protein is CASSPGPGLAGEDEQFF. CDR3 sequence (DNA): TGTGCCAGCAGCCCAGGGCCTGGGCTAGCGGGAGAAGATGAGCAGTTCTTC. The chain carries TRBV11-2 and TRBJ2-1, with TRBD2 matching 10 bases. The germline CDR1 and CDR2 sequences are SGHAT and FQNNGV. This CDR3 is 17 amino acids long. V shed 5 bases and J 8 bases; nucleotides not matched to a gene: 15.

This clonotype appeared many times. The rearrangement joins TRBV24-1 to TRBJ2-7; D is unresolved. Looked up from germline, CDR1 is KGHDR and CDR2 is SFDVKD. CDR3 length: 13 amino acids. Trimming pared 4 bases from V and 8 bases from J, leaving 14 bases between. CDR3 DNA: TGTGCCACCAGTGACCCTCAAGGTGGCCAGCAGTACTTC. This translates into CATSDPQGGQQYF.

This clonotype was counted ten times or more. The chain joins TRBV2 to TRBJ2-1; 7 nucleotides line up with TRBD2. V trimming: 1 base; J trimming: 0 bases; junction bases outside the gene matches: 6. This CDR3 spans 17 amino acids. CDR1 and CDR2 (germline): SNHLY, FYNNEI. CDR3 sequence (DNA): TGTGCCAGCAGTGAAGAAAGCGGGATGAGCTCCTACAATGAGCAGTTCTTC. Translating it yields CASSEESGMSSYNEQFF.

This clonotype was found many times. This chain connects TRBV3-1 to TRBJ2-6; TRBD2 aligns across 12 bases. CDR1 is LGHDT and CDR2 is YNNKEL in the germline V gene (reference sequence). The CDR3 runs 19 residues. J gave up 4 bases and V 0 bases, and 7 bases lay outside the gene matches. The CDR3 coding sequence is TGTGCCAGCAGCCAAGAAGCTAGCGGGAGGGCAGAAGGGGCCAACGTCCTGACTTTC. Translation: CASSQEASGRAEGANVLTF.

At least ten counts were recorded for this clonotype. CDR3 coding DNA: TGTGCCAGCAGCCAATGGGGGAGCTCCTACAATGAGCAGTTCTTC. This encodes CASSQWGSSYNEQFF. This rearrangement joins TRBV3-1 to TRBJ2-1; the D gene could be TRBD1 or TRBD2 (5 bases each). The CDR3 is 15 amino acids. V gave up 2 bases and J gave up 0 bases, with 8 bases separating them. The germline V gene encodes CDR1 LGHDT and CDR2 YNNKEL (reference sequence).

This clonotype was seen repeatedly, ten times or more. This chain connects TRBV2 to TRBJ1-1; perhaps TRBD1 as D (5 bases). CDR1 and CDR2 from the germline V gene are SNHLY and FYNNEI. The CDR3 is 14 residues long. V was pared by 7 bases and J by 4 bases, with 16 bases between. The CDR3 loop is CASTEGTASTEAFF. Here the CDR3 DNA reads TGTGCCAGCACCGAAGGGACCGCCTCCACTGAAGCTTTCTTT.

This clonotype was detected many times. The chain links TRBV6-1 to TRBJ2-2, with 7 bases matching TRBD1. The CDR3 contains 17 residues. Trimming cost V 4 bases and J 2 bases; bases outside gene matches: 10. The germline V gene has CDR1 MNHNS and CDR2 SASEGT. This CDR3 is CASSGPPAGGNTGELFF. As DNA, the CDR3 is TGTGCCAGCAGTGGCCCTCCGGCAGGGGGAAACACCGGGGAGCTGTTTTTT.

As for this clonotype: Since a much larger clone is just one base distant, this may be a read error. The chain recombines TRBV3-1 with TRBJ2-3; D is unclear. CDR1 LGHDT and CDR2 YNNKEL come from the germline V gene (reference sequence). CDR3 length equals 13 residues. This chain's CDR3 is CAGSQDREATQYF. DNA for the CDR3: TGTGCCGGCAGCCAAGATAGAGAGGCTACGCAGTATTTT.

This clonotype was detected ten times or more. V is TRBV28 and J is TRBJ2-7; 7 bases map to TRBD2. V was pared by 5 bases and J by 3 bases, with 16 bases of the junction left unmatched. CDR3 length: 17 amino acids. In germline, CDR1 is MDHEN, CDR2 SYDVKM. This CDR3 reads CASSPTRGREGFYEQYF. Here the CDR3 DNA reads TGTGCCAGCAGTCCGACAAGAGGGAGGGAGGGCTTCTACGAGCAGTACTTC.